These 5 T cell receptor beta chains came from one sample sequenced in a study of blood T cell repertoires in COVID-19. Data came from immunoSEQ multiplex PCR; TCRdb stores just in-frame clones and leaves some out. In the table there are fewer than 200,000 clones, 85% of which are singletons. The material sequenced was peripheral blood. These receptors were taken from a woman at least 80 years old with COVID-19, enrolled during active disease.

The genes are TRBV27 and TRBJ1-4; perhaps TRBD1 as D (5 bases). The germline gives CDR1 MNHEY, CDR2 SMNVEV (reference sequence). The CDR3 contains 16 residues. Trimming took off 6 bases at V and 4 bases at J, with 18 bases between the two ends. The CDR3: CASSRTLTANNEKLFF. CDR3 sequence (DNA): TGTGCCAGCAGCCGAACGTTGACAGCCAATAATGAAAAACTGTTTTTT.

The chain carries TRBV7-2 and TRBJ1-5; D not resolved. This CDR3 is 15 amino acids long. Trimming took off 5 bases at V and 6 bases at J, with 17 bases between the two ends. CDR1 is SGHTA and CDR2 is FQGNSA in the germline V gene. This chain's CDR3 is CASSLRGLSAQPQHF. For the CDR3, the DNA is TGTGCCAGCAGCCTGAGAGGTCTCAGCGCTCAGCCCCAGCATTTT.

The V gene is TRBV19, the J gene TRBJ1-2, with TRBD1 matching 12 bases. This CDR3 region has 17 residues. The germline V gene encodes CDR1 LNHDA and CDR2 SQIVND (reference sequence). Trimming removed 3 bases from V and 4 bases from J; junction bases left unmatched: 9. The CDR3 nucleotides read TGTGCCAGTAGTATGCCCTGGGACAGGGGGCTTCGCTATGGCTACACCTTC. Translation gives CASSMPWDRGLRYGYTF.

The chain carries TRBV4-1 and TRBJ1-1; D is possibly TRBD1 (6 bases). Germline lookup yields CDR1 MGHRA and CDR2 YSYEKL. CDR3 length: 16 amino acids. With 4 bases removed from V and 0 bases from J, the gap between germline ends came to 15 bases. DNA of the CDR3: TGCGCCAGCAGCCGAGGAGGAGGACAGATGAACACTGAAGCTTTCTTT. Translated: CASSRGGGQMNTEAFF.

The V and J genes are TRBV10-3 and TRBJ2-1; 12 nucleotides match TRBD1. Germline V lookup: CDR1 ENHRY, CDR2 SYGVKD. The CDR3 consists of 17 residues. The trim removed 2 bases at V and 8 bases at J, leaving 10 bases unmatched. As DNA, the CDR3 is TGTGCCATCAGTGAGAAGACCGGGACAGGGGGCAAGGATGAGCAGTTCTTC. It is translated as CAISEKTGTGGKDEQFF.